The 22 T cell receptor beta chains in this list originate from one sample, sequenced in a study of Graves' ophthalmopathy and Graves' hyperthyroidism (dated by TCRdb to 2016 to 2018). This sample was sequenced with an Illumina HiSeq 2000. TCR beta CDR3 regions were amplified from RNA transcripts for repertoire sequencing. A first-round RT-PCR used HTBI primers with the Qiagen OneStep RT-PCR kit, followed by a second-round multiplex PCR, size selection and purification. TCRdb ran its own pipeline on the public reads, namely fastp trimming at Q25 and MiXCR clone calling, and kept in-frame beta chains. For every CDR3 protein sequence, its rows merge into one entry that carries the most common genes and DNA. This sample is represented by 150,000 or so distinct CDR3 sequences; under 40% of them were singletons. The ten most abundant clones make up roughly 5.2% of the sample. Sequenced material: peripheral blood. These receptors were obtained from a woman in her thirties or forties with Graves' ophthalmopathy. Donor details come from another sample of the same person, matched by shared clones.

This clonotype was picked up a small number of times. This chain connects TRBV6-1 to TRBJ2-7; TRBD2 aligns across 16 bases. The V gene end was trimmed by 5 bases and the J gene end by 2 bases; junction bases not matched to a gene: 3. The V gene's germline CDR1 is MNHNS and CDR2 SASEGT. The CDR3 runs 16 residues. The CDR3 spells CASSPGTSGRAYEQYF. The CDR3 DNA reads as TGTGCCAGCAGTCCAGGGACTAGCGGGAGGGCCTACGAGCAGTACTTC.

This clonotype was counted ten times or more. Here the CDR3 omits its conserved ending phenylalanine or tryptophan, so a read error is the likely source. This chain joins TRBV12-5 and TRBJ2-7; 14 nucleotides align to TRBD2. The V and J ends lost 3 bases and 1 base, in that order; junction bases with no gene match: 5. The CDR3 spans 17 residues. The germline V gene encodes CDR1 LGHNT and CDR2 FRNRAP. This CDR3 is CASGFGLAGGNSYEQYS. The CDR3 DNA sequence: TGTGCTAGTGGTTTCGGACTAGCGGGGGGTAATTCCTACGAGCAGTACTCC.

In this sample, this clonotype turned up many times. J is TRBJ2-7 and V is TRBV28; D tentatively fits TRBD1 or TRBD2 (5 bases each). Trimming took 3 bases from V and 3 from J, leaving 12 bases between them. Germline CDR1 and CDR2: MDHEN and SYDVKM. This CDR3 region has 14 residues. The CDR3 DNA sequence: TGTGCCAGCAGTTTGGGGACGTTCCGCTACGAGCAGTACTTC. Its translation: CASSLGTFRYEQYF.

The chain employs TRBV6-5 and TRBJ1-1; 7 bases match TRBD1. V was pared by 3 bases and J by 11 bases, with 6 bases of the junction left unmatched. Germline CDR1 is MNHEY and CDR2 is SVGAGI. There are 12 residues in the CDR3. The CDR3 reads CASSYFRGSAFF. Written as DNA, the CDR3 is TGTGCCAGCAGTTATTTCAGGGGGTCCGCTTTCTTT.

This clonotype has ten or more counts. The rearrangement links TRBV20-1 to TRBJ2-2, with 7 bases lining up with TRBD1. The germline gives CDR1 DFQATT, CDR2 SNEGSKA (reference sequence). This CDR3 has 17 amino acids. V trimming: 6 bases; J trimming: 6 bases; junction bases outside the gene matches: 19. The CDR3: CSATRDSEPTWSGELFF. In nucleotides, the CDR3 is TGCAGTGCGACCCGGGACAGTGAACCTACTTGGTCCGGGGAGCTGTTTTTT.

Remarks on this clonotype: Given the absence of the conserved phenylalanine or tryptophan at the CDR3 end, a read error is likely. The chain uses TRBV7-3 and TRBJ1-2; 7 bases agree with TRBD1. Germline V gene data show CDR1 as SGHTA and CDR2 as FQGTGA. The CDR3 contains 13 residues. After removal of 6 bases from V and 8 bases from J, the junction contained 9 bases not matched to a gene. CDR3 sequence: CASSTTGEGGYTS. As DNA, the CDR3 is TGTGCCAGCAGTACCACAGGGGAGGGAGGCTACACCTCC.

The chain recombines TRBV2 with TRBJ2-7; 9 nucleotides line up with TRBD2. J was trimmed by 0 bases and V by 6 bases; bases with no gene match: 6. There are 15 residues in the CDR3. CDR1 is SNHLY, CDR2 FYNNEI, per germline. In DNA, the CDR3 is TGTGCCAGCAGGCCGCGGGGGGGAAGCTCCTACGAGCAGTACTTC. This sequence encodes CASRPRGGSSYEQYF.

The genes are TRBV6-2 or TRBV6-3 and TRBJ1-1; a possible D gene is TRBD1 (5 bases). Trimming pared 2 bases from V and 5 bases from J, leaving 12 bases between. Germline V lookup: CDR1 MNHEY, CDR2 SVGEGT. The CDR3 consists of 14 residues. CDR3 DNA: TGTGCCAGCAGTTACAGAGTAGGGGCGACTGAAGCTTTCTTT. This sequence encodes CASSYRVGATEAFF.

The V and J genes are TRBV12-3 or TRBV12-4 and TRBJ2-2; possibly TRBD2 for D (6 bases). Deletions cut 6 bases from V and 2 bases from J, with 13 bases between. The CDR3 has 15 residues. The CDR3 nucleotides read TGTGCCAGCAGGCTACAGGAGGGAAACACCGGGGAGCTGTTTTTT. Translation: CASRLQEGNTGELFF.

V and J are TRBV7-2 and TRBJ1-5, with D perhaps matching TRBD1 (5 bases). V lost 5 bases to trimming and J lost 4 bases, with 12 bases between them. The CDR3 is 14 amino acids. Germline assignment: CDR1 SGHTA and CDR2 FQGNSA. This CDR3 is CASSHGRQNQPQHF. For the CDR3, the DNA is TGTGCCAGCAGCCATGGTCGACAGAATCAGCCCCAGCATTTT.

This clonotype was counted many times. The CDR3 protein is CASSFREDQPQHF. For the CDR3, the DNA is TGTGCCAGCAGTTTCAGGGAGGATCAGCCCCAGCATTTT. The chain employs TRBV6-4 and TRBJ1-5; a weak D match, TRBD1 (5 bases). V dropped 5 bases and J dropped 5 bases, with 10 bases sitting between them. This CDR3 is 13 amino acids long. Germline CDR1 is MRHNA and CDR2 is SNTAGT.

This sequence joins TRBV6-1 and TRBJ2-7, with D possibly matching TRBD2 (6 bases). The CDR3 extends over 15 amino acids. Per the germline V gene, CDR1 is MNHNS and CDR2 is SASEGT. Trimming left V 7 bases short and J 6 bases short, with 22 bases between. The CDR3 region has the DNA TGTGCCAGCAATCAAGAGTGGCAGGGACTCGGCGAGCAGTACTTC. It yields the protein CASNQEWQGLGEQYF.

There are many counts of this clonotype. The chain couples TRBV20-1 to TRBJ1-5; D remains ambiguous. Trimming took off 6 bases at V and 5 bases at J, with 5 bases between the two ends. CDR1 and CDR2 from the germline V gene are DFQATT and SNEGSKA (reference sequence). The CDR3 extends over 10 amino acids. The CDR3 region is CSAGDQPQHF. In DNA, the CDR3 is TGCAGTGCAGGCGATCAGCCCCAGCATTTT.

This clonotype was detected ten times or more. The rearrangement joins TRBV13 to TRBJ2-7; TRBD2 matches at 10 bases. Per the germline V gene, CDR1 is PRHDT and CDR2 is FYEKMQ (reference sequence). V lost 5 bases to trimming and J lost 2 bases; unmatched junction nucleotides: 15. The CDR3 is 18 amino acids. DNA for the CDR3: TGTGCCAGCAGCCCGATCACTAGCGGGGCCCCCGAAGCCTACGAGCAGTACTTC. Protein product: CASSPITSGAPEAYEQYF.

There are many counts of this clonotype. This sequence joins TRBV27 and TRBJ1-3; D uncertain. CDR3 length: 15 residues. Germline CDR1 and CDR2: MNHEY and SMNVEV (reference sequence). Deletions cut 1 base from V and 0 bases from J, with 7 bases between. The CDR3 loop reads CASSLLPHSGNTIYF. Written as DNA, the CDR3 is TGTGCCAGCAGTTTATTGCCACACTCTGGAAACACCATATATTTT.

This clonotype came up many times. Here the CDR3 reads CASSLDRRTTEAFF. In DNA, the CDR3 is TGTGCCAGCAGTTTGGACAGGCGAACCACTGAAGCTTTCTTT. V gene TRBV12-3 or TRBV12-4 combines with J gene TRBJ1-1; 7 bases match TRBD1. CDR3 size: 14 residues. Losses at the gene ends were 3 bases for V and 4 bases for J; bases not matched to a gene: 5.

This clonotype was seen repeatedly, ten times or more. The rearrangement links TRBV10-3 to TRBJ2-7; maybe TRBD1 (8 bases). The V gene lost 5 bases and the J gene lost 3 bases, with 11 bases spanning the gap. Germline CDR1 and CDR2: ENHRY and SYGVKD. This CDR3 comprises 13 residues. For the CDR3, the DNA is TGTGCCATCAGTACAGGGGGGGTCTACGAGCAGTACTTC. This codes for CAISTGGVYEQYF.

The rearrangement uses TRBV12-3 or TRBV12-4 and TRBJ1-2, with 9 bases matching TRBD1. Unmatched junction bases numbered 8, after V lost 5 bases and J lost 4 bases. The CDR3 has 15 residues. The CDR3 DNA reads TGTGCCAGCAGTCCCGGGACAGGGCCCTCCTATGGCTACACCTTC. This codes for CASSPGTGPSYGYTF.

This clonotype was counted many times. The chain links TRBV4-1 to TRBJ2-7, with unresolved D. Germline assignment: CDR1 MGHRA and CDR2 YSYEKL. This CDR3 has 14 amino acids. V was trimmed by 0 bases and J by 4 bases, leaving 10 bases between them. The CDR3 DNA follows: TGCGCCAGCAGCCAAGATCGGAGTGGGTACGAGCAGTACTTC. Encoded protein: CASSQDRSGYEQYF.

This clonotype has a count of ten or more. The chain couples TRBV20-1 to TRBJ2-7, with D unclear. The CDR3 is 12 residues long. Trimming pared 1 base from V and 0 bases from J, leaving 4 bases between. Germline assignment: CDR1 DFQATT and CDR2 SNEGSKA (reference sequence). CDR3 in DNA: TGCAGTGCTAGAGTTCGCTCCTACGAGCAGTACTTC. It translates to CSARVRSYEQYF.

Ten or more counts support this clonotype. The chain carries TRBV2 and TRBJ1-5, with D perhaps TRBD1 (6 bases). V lost 8 bases to trimming and J lost 6 bases, with 14 bases between them. The CDR3 is 13 amino acids. Germline CDR1 is SNHLY and CDR2 is FYNNEI. The CDR3 DNA sequence: TGTGCCAGCGGGGGGGGGGCCGCTCAGCCCCAGCATTTT. The encoded protein is CASGGGAAQPQHF.

Of note for this clonotype: Germline and junction disagree at one end, which may indicate a read error. V is TRBV6-4 and J is TRBJ1-1; D unresolved. The CDR3 sequence is 15 residues long. Germline V gene lookup returns CDR1 MRHNA and CDR2 SNTAGT. The chain's CDR3 is CASSYSSGRNTEAFF. CDR3 sequence (DNA): TGTGCCAGCAGTTACTCATCGGGTCGGAACACTGAAGCTTTCTTT.